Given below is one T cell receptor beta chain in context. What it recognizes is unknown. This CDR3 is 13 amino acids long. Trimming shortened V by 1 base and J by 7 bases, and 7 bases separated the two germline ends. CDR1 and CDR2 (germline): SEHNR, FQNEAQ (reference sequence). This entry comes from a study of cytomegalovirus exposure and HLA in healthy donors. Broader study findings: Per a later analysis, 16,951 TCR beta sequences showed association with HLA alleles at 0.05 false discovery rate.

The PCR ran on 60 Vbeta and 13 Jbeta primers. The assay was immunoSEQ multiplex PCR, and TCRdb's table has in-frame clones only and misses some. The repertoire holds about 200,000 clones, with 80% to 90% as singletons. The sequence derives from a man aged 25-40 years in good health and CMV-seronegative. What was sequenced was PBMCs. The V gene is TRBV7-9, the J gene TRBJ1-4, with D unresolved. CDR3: CASSLEGGEKLFF. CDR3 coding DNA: TGTGCCAGCAGCTTAGAGGGAGGTGAAAAACTGTTTTTT.